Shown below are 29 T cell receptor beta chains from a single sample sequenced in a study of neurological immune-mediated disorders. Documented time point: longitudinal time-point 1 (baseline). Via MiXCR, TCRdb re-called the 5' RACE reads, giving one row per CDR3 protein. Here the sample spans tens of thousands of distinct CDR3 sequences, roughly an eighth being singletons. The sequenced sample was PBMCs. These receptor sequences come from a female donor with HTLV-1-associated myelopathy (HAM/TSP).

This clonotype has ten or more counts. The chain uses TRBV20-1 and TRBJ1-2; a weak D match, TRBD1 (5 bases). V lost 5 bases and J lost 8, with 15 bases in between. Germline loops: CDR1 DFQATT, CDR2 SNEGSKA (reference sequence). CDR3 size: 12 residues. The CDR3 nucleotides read TGCAGTGCTGTGGGGGACCAAGAGGGCTACACCTTC. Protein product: CSAVGDQEGYTF.

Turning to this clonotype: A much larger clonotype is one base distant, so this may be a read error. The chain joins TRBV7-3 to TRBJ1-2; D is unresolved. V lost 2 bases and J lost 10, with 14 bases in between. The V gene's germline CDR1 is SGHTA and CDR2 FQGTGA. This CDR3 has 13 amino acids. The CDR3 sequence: CASSLGGSGVYTF. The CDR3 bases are TGTGCCAGCAGCTTAGGCGGCTCTGGTGTCTACACCTTC.

As DNA, the CDR3 is TGTGCCAGCAGTTTAGGTCGGGACAGGGGTCCTGGGCAGCCCCAGCATTTT. This gives the protein CASSLGRDRGPGQPQHF. The gene calls are TRBV12-3 or TRBV12-4 and TRBJ1-5; 10 bases line up with TRBD1. Losses at the gene ends were 1 base for V and 7 bases for J; bases not matched to a gene: 10. The CDR3 runs 17 residues.

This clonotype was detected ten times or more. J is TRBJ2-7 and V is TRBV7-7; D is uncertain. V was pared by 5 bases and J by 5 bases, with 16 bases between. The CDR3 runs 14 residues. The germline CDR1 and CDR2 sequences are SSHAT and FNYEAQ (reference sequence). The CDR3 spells CASSPGWVTDEQYF. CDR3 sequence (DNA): TGTGCCAGCAGCCCCGGGTGGGTGACGGACGAGCAGTACTTC.

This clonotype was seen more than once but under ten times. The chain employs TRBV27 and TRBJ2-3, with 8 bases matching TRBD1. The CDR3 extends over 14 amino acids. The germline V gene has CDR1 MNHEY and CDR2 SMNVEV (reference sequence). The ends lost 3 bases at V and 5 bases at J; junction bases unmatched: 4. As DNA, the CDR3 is TGTGCCAGCAGTTTCCAGGGGGCGAAAGATACGCAGTATTTT. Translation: CASSFQGAKDTQYF.

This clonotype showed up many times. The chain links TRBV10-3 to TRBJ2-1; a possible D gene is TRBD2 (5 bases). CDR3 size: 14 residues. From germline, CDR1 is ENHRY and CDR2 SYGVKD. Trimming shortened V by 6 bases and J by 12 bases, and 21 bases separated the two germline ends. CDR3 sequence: CAISTSLLAGGQFF. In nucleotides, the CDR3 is TGTGCCATCAGCACTTCTTTGCTAGCCGGCGGGCAGTTCTTC.

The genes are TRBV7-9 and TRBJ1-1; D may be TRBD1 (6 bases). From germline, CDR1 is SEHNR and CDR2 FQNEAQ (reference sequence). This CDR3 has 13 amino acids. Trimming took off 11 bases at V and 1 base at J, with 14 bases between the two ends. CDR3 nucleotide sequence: TGTGCCGCCCGAACAGGGCAGAACACTGAAGCTTTCTTT. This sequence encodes CAARTGQNTEAFF.

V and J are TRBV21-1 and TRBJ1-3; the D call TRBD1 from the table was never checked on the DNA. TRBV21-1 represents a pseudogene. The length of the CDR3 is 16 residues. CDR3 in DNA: TGTGCCAGCAGCAAAGCCGGGCCGGGGAAGGTTCACACCATATATTTT. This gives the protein CASSKAGPGKVHTIYF.

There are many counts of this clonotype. The CDR3 bases are TGTGCCAGCAGCTTAAACGGGCAGGGGGGTAATGAAAAACTGTTTTTT. Its protein is CASSLNGQGGNEKLFF. V gene TRBV11-2 combines with J gene TRBJ1-4; 7 positions match TRBD1. J lost 4 bases, V lost 2 bases, and 7 bases had no gene match. This CDR3 region has 16 residues. From germline, CDR1 is SGHAT and CDR2 FQNNGV. The full variable domain, rest sourced from reference TRBV11-2 and TRBJ1-4, is EAGVAQSPRYKIIEKRQSVAFWCNPISGHATLYWYQQILGQGPKLLIQFQNNGVVDDSQLPKDRFSAERLKGVDSTLKIQPAKLEDSAVYLCASSLNGQGGNEKLFFGSGTQLSVL.

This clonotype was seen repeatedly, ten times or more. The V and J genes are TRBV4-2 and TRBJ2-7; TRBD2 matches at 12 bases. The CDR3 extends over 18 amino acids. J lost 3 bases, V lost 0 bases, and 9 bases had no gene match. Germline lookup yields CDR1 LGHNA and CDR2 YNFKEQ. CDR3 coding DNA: TGTGCCAGCAGCCAAGATACTGTGTCTAGCGGGGGGGTCTACGAGCAGTACTTC. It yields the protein CASSQDTVSSGGVYEQYF.

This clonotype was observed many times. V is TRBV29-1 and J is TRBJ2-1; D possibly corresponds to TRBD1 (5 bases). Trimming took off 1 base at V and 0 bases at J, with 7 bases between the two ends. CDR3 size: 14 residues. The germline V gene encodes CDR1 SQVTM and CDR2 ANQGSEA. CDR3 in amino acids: CSVEGQRSYNEQFF. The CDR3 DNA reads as TGCAGCGTTGAAGGACAGCGCTCCTACAATGAGCAGTTCTTC.

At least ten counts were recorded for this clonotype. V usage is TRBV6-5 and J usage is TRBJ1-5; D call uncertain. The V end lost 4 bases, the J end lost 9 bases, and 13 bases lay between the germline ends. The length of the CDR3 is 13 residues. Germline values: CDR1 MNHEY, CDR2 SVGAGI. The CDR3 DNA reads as TGTGCCAGCAGTTGGGGTCCCGGGAGGCCCCAGCATTTT. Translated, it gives CASSWGPGRPQHF.

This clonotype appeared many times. The chain's CDR3 is CASSPGGVSEQYF. The DNA for the CDR3 is TGTGCCAGCAGCCCGGGGGGGGTAAGCGAGCAGTACTTC. The chain employs TRBV5-6 and TRBJ2-7; 8 bases agree with TRBD2. In germline, CDR1 is SGHDT, CDR2 YYEEEE. The length of the CDR3 is 13 residues. V shed 4 bases and J 6 bases; nucleotides not matched to a gene: 6.

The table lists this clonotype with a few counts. The CDR3 sequence: CASSPQTGREAFF. CDR3 bases: TGTGCCAGCAGCCCTCAGACAGGGCGGGAAGCTTTCTTT. The rearrangement uses TRBV12-3 or TRBV12-4 and TRBJ1-1; TRBD1 matches 7 bases. The CDR3 extends over 13 amino acids. Germline trimming cut 6 bases from V and 8 bases from J; bases unmatched to any gene: 9.

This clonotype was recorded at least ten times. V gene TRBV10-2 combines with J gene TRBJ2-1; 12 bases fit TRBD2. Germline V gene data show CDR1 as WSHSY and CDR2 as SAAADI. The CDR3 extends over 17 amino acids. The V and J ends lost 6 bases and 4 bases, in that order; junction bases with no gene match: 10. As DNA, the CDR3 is TGCGCCAGCAGCGACCGACTAGCGGGGGCCAAATACAATGAGCAGTTCTTC. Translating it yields CASSDRLAGAKYNEQFF.

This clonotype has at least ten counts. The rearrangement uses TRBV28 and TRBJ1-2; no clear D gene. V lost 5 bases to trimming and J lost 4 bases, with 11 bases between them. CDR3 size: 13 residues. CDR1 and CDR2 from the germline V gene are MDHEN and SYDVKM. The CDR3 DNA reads TGTGCCAGCAGTAACGGGCCGGTCTATGGCTACACCTTC. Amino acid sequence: CASSNGPVYGYTF.

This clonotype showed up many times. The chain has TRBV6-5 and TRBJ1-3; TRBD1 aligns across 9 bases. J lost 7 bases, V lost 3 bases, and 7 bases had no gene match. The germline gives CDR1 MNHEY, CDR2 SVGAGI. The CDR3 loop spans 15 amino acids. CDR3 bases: TGTGCCAGCAGTTATGGGACAGGGTCTGCGAACACCATATATTTT. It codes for CASSYGTGSANTIYF.

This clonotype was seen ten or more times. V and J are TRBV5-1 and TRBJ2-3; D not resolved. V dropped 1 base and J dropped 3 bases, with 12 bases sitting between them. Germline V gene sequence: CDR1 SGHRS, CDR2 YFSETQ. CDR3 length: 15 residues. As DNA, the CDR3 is TGCGCCAGCAGCTTGACCCCTGCCTTGACAGATACGCAGTATTTT. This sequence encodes CASSLTPALTDTQYF.

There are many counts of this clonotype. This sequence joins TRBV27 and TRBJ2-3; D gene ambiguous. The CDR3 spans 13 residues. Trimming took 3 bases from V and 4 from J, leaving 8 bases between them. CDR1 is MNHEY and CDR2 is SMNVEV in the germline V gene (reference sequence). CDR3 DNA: TGTGCCAGCAGTTTTGCGATATCAGATACGCAGTATTTT. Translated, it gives CASSFAISDTQYF.

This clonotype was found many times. The CDR3 DNA is TGTGCCAGCAGCTTAGTAGGGGATACGCAGTATTTT. Protein: CASSLVGDTQYF. The J gene is TRBJ2-3, the V gene TRBV7-9; D unresolved. V was pared by 1 base and J by 6 bases, with 5 bases between. This CDR3 is 12 amino acids long. Germline V lookup: CDR1 SEHNR, CDR2 FQNEAQ (reference sequence).

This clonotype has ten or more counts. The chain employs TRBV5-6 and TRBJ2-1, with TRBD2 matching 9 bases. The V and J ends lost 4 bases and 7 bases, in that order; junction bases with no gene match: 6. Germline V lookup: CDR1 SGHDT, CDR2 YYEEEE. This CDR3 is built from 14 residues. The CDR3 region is CASSRGLANNEQFF. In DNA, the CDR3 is TGTGCCAGCAGCCGCGGACTAGCGAATAATGAGCAGTTCTTC.

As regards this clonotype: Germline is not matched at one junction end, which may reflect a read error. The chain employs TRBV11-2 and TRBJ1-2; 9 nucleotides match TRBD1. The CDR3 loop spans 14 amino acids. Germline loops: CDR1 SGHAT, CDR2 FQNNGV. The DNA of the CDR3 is TGTGCCAGCAGCCCGGTCCGACAGGGGGGTGGCTGCACCTTC. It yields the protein CASSPVRQGGGCTF.

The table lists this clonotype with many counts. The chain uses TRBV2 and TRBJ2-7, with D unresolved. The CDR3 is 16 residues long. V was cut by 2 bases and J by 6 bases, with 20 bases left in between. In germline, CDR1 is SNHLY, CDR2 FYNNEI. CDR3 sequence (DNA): TGTGCCAGCAGTGAATTTCCAGCTAGATCGGTCGGCGAGCAGTACTTC. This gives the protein CASSEFPARSVGEQYF.

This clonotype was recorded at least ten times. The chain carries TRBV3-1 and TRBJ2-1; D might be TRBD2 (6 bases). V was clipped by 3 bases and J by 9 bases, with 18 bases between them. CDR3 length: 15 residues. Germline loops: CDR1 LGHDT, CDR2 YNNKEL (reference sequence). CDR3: CASSQRPGSGPEQFF. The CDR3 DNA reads TGTGCCAGCAGCCAGCGGCCCGGGAGCGGACCTGAGCAGTTCTTC.

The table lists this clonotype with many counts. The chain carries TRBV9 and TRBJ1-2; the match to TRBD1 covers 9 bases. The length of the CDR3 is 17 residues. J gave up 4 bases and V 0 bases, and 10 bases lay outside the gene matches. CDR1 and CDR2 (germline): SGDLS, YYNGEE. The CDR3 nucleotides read TGTGCCAGCAGCGTAGGGGGGACAGGGACTACTCTCTATGGCTACACCTTC. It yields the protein CASSVGGTGTTLYGYTF.

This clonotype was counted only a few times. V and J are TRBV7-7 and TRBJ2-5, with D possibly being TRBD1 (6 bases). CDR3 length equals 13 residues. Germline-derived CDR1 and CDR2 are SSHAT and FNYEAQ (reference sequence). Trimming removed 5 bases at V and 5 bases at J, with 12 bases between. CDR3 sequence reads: CASSVQGWETQYF. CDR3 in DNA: TGTGCCAGCAGCGTACAGGGTTGGGAGACCCAGTACTTC. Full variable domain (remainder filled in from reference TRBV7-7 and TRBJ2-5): GAGVSQSPRYKVTKRGQDVTLRCDPISSHATLYWYQQALGQGPEFLTYFNYEAQPDKSGLPSDRFSAERPEGSISTLTIQRTEQRDSAMYRCASSVQGWETQYFGPGTRLLVL.

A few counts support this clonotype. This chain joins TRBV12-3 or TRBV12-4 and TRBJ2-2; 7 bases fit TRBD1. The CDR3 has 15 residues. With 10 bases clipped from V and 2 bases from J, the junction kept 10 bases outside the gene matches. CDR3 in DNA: TGTGCCATTCGGATAGGACAGGAAAACACCGGGGAGCTGTTTTTT. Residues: CAIRIGQENTGELFF.

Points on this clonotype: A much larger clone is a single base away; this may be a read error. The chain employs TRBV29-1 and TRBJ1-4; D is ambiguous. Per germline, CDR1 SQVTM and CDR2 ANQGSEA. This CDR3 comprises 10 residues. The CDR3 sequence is CSVGNKKLFF. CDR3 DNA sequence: TGCAGCGTTGGTAATAAAAAACTGTTTTTT.

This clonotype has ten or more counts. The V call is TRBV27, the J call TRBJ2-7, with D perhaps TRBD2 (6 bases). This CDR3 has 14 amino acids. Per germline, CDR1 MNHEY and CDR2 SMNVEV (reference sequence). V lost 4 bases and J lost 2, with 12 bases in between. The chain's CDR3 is CASSSGVSTYEQYF. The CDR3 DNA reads TGTGCCAGCAGTTCGGGAGTCTCCACCTACGAGCAGTACTTC.